The source of this TCR beta chain is a study of T cells in Graves' hyperthyroidism and ophthalmopathy. Study background: Peripheral blood was taken when the disease was first diagnosed, before any treatment began. Whole-study findings and limits: Blood also showed most of the thyroid clonotypes that were expanded above 0.001. Through a model of 13 V-J features, ophthalmopathy was separated from stable hyperthyroidism.

Regarding this clonotype: Its antigen is unidentified. The junction shows a germline mismatch at one end, possibly a read error.

RNA transcripts yielded amplified TCR beta CDR3 regions. Carried out on the TCR CDR3, a first-round RT-PCR used the HTBI primer set. TCRdb called the multiplex PCR reads again in MiXCR, with one record for every CDR3 protein. Here the sample spans around 690,000 distinct CDR3 sequences, around 15% being singletons. Germline loops: CDR1 LNHDA, CDR2 SQIVND (reference sequence). CDR3 length: 13 amino acids. It was considered stable Graves' hyperthyroidism when ophthalmopathy did not progress within 18 months. The gene calls are TRBV19 and TRBJ1-1, with 7 bases matching TRBD1. Sequenced sample: blood. The source is a man aged 50-60 years with Graves' hyperthyroidism. The CDR3 DNA reads as TGTGCCAGTAGCTACGACAGGGCCACTGAAGCTATCTTT. Protein product: CASSYDRATEAIF. Looking up the rest from reference TRBV19 and TRBJ1-1 gives the full variable domain: DGGITQSPKYLFRKEGQNVTLSCEQNLNHDAMYWYRQDPGQGLRLIYYSQIVNDFQKGDIAEGYSVSREKKESFPLTVTSAQKNPTAFYLCASSYDRATEAIFGQGTRLTVV.